This T cell receptor beta chain was captured by sequencing in a study of blood T cell repertoires in COVID-19. Study-level information: Some COVID-19 samples were acute and others convalescent; all came from the United States, Italy and Spain. Sample material is recorded as cDNA or gDNA derived from T cells, B-cell-depleted T cells, or PBMCs.

Original methodology: Researchers report that nucleated cell counts were estimated from reference gene primer amplification. Libraries were prepared by immunoSEQ multiplex PCR; TCRdb keeps only in-frame clonotypes and omits some of them. V and J calls and clone size are as listed in that table; D and trimming were resolved from the DNA. The table lists about 160,000 clones, approximately 90% of them singletons. While infection was still active, Seattle patients were enrolled and then followed longitudinally. V lost 2 bases and J lost 3; bases outside the gene matches: 5. This CDR3 has 16 residues. The V gene's germline CDR1 is SGHTA and CDR2 FQGNSA.

This sequence joins TRBV7-2 and TRBJ2-1; 9 positions agree with TRBD1. The receptor was derived from a man younger than 45 with COVID-19, enrolled during active disease. Sequenced material: peripheral blood. The CDR3 loop is CASSLYPGQGYNEQFF. CDR3 coding DNA: TGTGCCAGCAGCTTATACCCGGGACAGGGCTACAATGAGCAGTTCTTC.